This passage covers 14 T cell receptor beta chains from one sample sequenced in a study of blood T cell repertoires in COVID-19. Assay used: immunoSEQ multiplex PCR; TCRdb lists only in-frame clones, some missing. Of about 270,000 clones in the sample, approximately 88% are singletons; the top ten hold more than 1.2%. The sequenced sample was peripheral blood. These receptors all come from a human donor with COVID-19, enrolled during active disease. The donor label of this sample is uncertain.

The V and J genes are TRBV28 and TRBJ2-2, with D tentatively TRBD1 (6 bases). CDR3 size: 13 residues. The germline V and J ends were trimmed by 11 bases and 4 bases, with 14 bases remaining between them. Looked up from germline, CDR1 is MDHEN and CDR2 is SYDVKM. In nucleotides, the CDR3 is TGTGCCGCGAGTAGGGGGTCCACCGGGGAGCTGTTTTTT. It encodes CAASRGSTGELFF. The full variable domain, in which reference TRBV28 and TRBJ2-2 provide the parts outside the CDR3, is DVKVTQSSRYLVKRTGEKVFLECVQDMDHENMFWYRQDPGLGLRLIYFSYDVKMKEKGDIPEGYSVSREKKERFSLILESASTNQTSMYLCAASRGSTGELFFGEGSRLTVL.

The genes are TRBV11-2 and TRBJ2-5, with D possibly TRBD2 on 5 matching bases. Germline assignment: CDR1 SGHAT and CDR2 FQNNGV. The CDR3 runs to 12 residues. V gave up 3 bases and J gave up 6 bases, with 8 bases separating them. The CDR3 DNA follows: TGTGCCAGCAGCTTTGAGGGAAAGACCCAGTACTTC. Amino acids: CASSFEGKTQYF.

The rearrangement joins TRBV4-1 to TRBJ2-1; TRBD2 aligns across 8 bases. This CDR3 spans 15 amino acids. Germline CDR1 reads MGHRA; CDR2 reads YSYEKL. V dropped 2 bases and J dropped 4; count of bases not matched to a gene: 4. CDR3 in amino acids: CASSQTQREYNEQFF. CDR3 bases: TGCGCCAGCAGCCAAACTCAGCGGGAGTACAATGAGCAGTTCTTC.

The chain carries TRBV6-5 and TRBJ2-1; 12 nucleotides match TRBD2. V trimming: 6 bases; J trimming: 8 bases; junction bases outside the gene matches: 5. This CDR3 contains 14 residues. Germline CDR1 is MNHEY and CDR2 is SVGAGI. The CDR3 is CASRTSGRIHEQFF. The CDR3 region has the DNA TGTGCCAGCAGGACTAGCGGGAGAATACATGAGCAGTTCTTC.

The chain links TRBV12-5 to TRBJ2-3; 7 positions match TRBD1. Germline trimming cut 3 bases from V and 2 bases from J; bases unmatched to any gene: 2. Germline V gene lookup returns CDR1 LGHNT and CDR2 FRNRAP. CDR3 length: 14 amino acids. In DNA, the CDR3 is TGTGCTAGTGGTTTCGACAGGGCCACAGATACGCAGTATTTT. Translated: CASGFDRATDTQYF. The whole variable domain, remainder taken from reference TRBV12-5 and TRBJ2-3, is DARVTQTPRHKVTEMGQEVTMRCQPILGHNTVFWYRQTMMQGLELLAYFRNRAPLDDSGMPKDRFSAEMPDATLATLKIQPSEPRDSAVYFCASGFDRATDTQYFGPGTRLTVL.

This clone was seen just once. The rearrangement uses TRBV25-1 and TRBJ1-3, with D possibly being TRBD1 (6 bases). V lost 3 bases to trimming and J lost 4 bases, with 10 bases between them. The germline CDR1 and CDR2 sequences are MGHDK and SYGVNS. The CDR3 runs to 14 residues. The CDR3 sequence: CASSEGALGNTIYF. In nucleotides, the CDR3 is TGTGCCAGCAGTGAGGGGGCGTTGGGAAACACCATATATTTT.

V is TRBV7-9 and J is TRBJ2-1; tentative D call: TRBD2 (6 bases). The CDR3 is made up of 16 amino acids. V was clipped by 5 bases and J by 8 bases, with 22 bases between them. Germline CDR1 SEHNR, CDR2 FQNEAQ (reference sequence). The CDR3 coding sequence is TGTGCCAGCAGCGTTGGGTCGGGGAGGCCTTGGGATGAGCAGTTCTTC. Translation: CASSVGSGRPWDEQFF. Together with reference TRBV7-9 and TRBJ2-1, the CDR3 gives the full variable domain: DTGVSQNPRHKITKRGQNVTFRCDPISEHNRLYWYRQTLGQGPEFLTYFQNEAQLEKSRLLSDRFSAERPKGSFSTLEIQRTEQGDSAMYLCASSVGSGRPWDEQFFGPGTRLTVL.

The J gene is TRBJ1-1, the V gene TRBV6-5; 7 nucleotides line up with TRBD1. Trimming at V came to 6 bases and at J to 2 bases, leaving 9 bases not matched to a gene. Germline CDR1 MNHEY, CDR2 SVGAGI. The CDR3 is made up of 15 amino acids. Here the CDR3 DNA reads TGTGCCAGCAGGCTTGGGACAGATCCAAACACTGAAGCTTTCTTT. This gives the protein CASRLGTDPNTEAFF.

The V call is TRBV5-4, the J call TRBJ2-1; 12 positions agree with TRBD2. Trimming at V came to 6 bases and at J to 4 bases, leaving 8 bases not matched to a gene. This CDR3 is built from 16 residues. CDR1 and CDR2 (germline): SGHNT, YYREEE (reference sequence). DNA for the CDR3: TGTGCCAGCACTCGACTGACTAGCGGGGGATACAATGAGCAGTTCTTC. Translated: CASTRLTSGGYNEQFF.

The rearrangement joins TRBV19 to TRBJ2-7; maybe TRBD2 (6 bases). V was cut by 5 bases and J by 3 bases, with 14 bases left in between. Germline loops: CDR1 LNHDA, CDR2 SQIVND (reference sequence). The CDR3 consists of 14 residues. The CDR3 sequence is CASSAVWRDYEQYF. The DNA of the CDR3 is TGTGCCAGTAGTGCCGTTTGGAGGGACTACGAGCAGTACTTC.

J is TRBJ1-1 and V is TRBV7-9; TRBD1 might be the D (5 bases). V was trimmed by 1 base and J by 9 bases, leaving 15 bases between them. Germline V gene sequence: CDR1 SEHNR, CDR2 FQNEAQ (reference sequence). The CDR3 is 14 residues long. The CDR3 sequence: CASSLEATVGQAFF. The CDR3 coding sequence is TGTGCCAGCAGCTTAGAGGCTACTGTGGGGCAAGCTTTCTTT.

The V call is TRBV11-3, the J call TRBJ2-2, with D possibly TRBD1 on 6 matching bases. V lost 4 bases and J 1 base, leaving 10 bases between the germline ends. CDR1 and CDR2 from the germline V gene are SGHNT and YENEEA. This CDR3 has 15 residues. The DNA for the CDR3 is TGTGCCAGCAGCTACCGAGGGGGGAACACCGGGGAGCTGTTTTTT. This translates into CASSYRGGNTGELFF.

About this clone itself: At one of its ends the junction is not consistent with the germline gene, which may arise from a read error. The chain employs TRBV7-7 and TRBJ2-1; the D is unclear. The V gene's germline CDR1 is SSHAT and CDR2 FNYEAQ (reference sequence). This CDR3 has 21 amino acids. The chain's CDR3 is CASSTRASDGLLLEAYNEQFF. In DNA, the CDR3 is TGTGCTAGCAGCACCCGCGCCAGCGACGGCTTATTGTTAGAGGCCTACAATGAGCAGTTCTTC.

This chain joins TRBV7-9 and TRBJ2-2; tentative D call: TRBD1 (6 bases). Trimming removed 5 bases from V and 4 bases from J, with 26 bases in between. Germline V gives CDR1 SEHNR, CDR2 FQNEAQ (reference sequence). The CDR3 runs to 19 residues. CDR3 sequence reads: CASSASYGTPLSTTGELFF. The DNA for the CDR3 is TGTGCCAGCAGCGCGAGCTACGGGACACCCCTTTCCACCACCGGGGAGCTGTTTTTT.